Reported below is one TCR beta chain. Its antigen remains unknown. Although they were nominally healthy when sampled, donors likely had unrecorded immune exposures. These data belong to a study of cytomegalovirus exposure and HLA in healthy donors. About the research overall: HLA-typed donors were the source of approximately 88 million unique TCRs, which an early data release held.

The PCR ran on 60 Vbeta and 13 Jbeta primers. TCRdb keeps only in-frame clones here, not all; method: immunoSEQ multiplex PCR. Of roughly 99,000 clones listed, around 78% were seen once; the top ten hold around 7.8%. Study-wide results and limits: According to a later analysis, donors in an Asian-associated ancestry cluster reportedly had fewer N-insertions than the roughly 640-donor mean.

The receptor was derived from a man aged 30 to 45 in good health and CMV-seronegative. Sequences were obtained from PBMCs.

The CDR3 DNA reads TGCGCCAGCAGCGCGGGAGGTGACAGCTTCTATGGCTACACCTTC. Amino acids: CASSAGGDSFYGYTF. V and J are TRBV5-1 and TRBJ1-2; possibly TRBD1 for D (5 bases). V gave up 4 bases and J gave up 4 bases, with 17 bases separating them. Germline loops: CDR1 SGHRS, CDR2 YFSETQ. This CDR3 spans 15 amino acids.